This T cell receptor beta chain was captured in a study of control samples from healthy donors and cancer patients. Repertoires were generated with immunoSEQ multiplex PCR, while TCRdb's copy carries only in-frame clones and drops some. This table has more than 95,000 clones, under 90% appearing once. CDR1 is SGHVS and CDR2 is FQNEAQ in the germline V gene. V lost 3 bases to trimming and J lost 0 bases, with 13 bases between them. This CDR3 contains 16 residues. Specimen: blood. The chain employs TRBV7-8 and TRBJ2-3, with D possibly being TRBD2 (6 bases). The source of this sequence is a woman in her 50s in good health. The CDR3 reads CASSFRGTPSTDTQYF. In DNA form, the CDR3 reads TGTGCCAGCAGCTTTCGCGGGACTCCTAGCACAGATACGCAGTATTTT.